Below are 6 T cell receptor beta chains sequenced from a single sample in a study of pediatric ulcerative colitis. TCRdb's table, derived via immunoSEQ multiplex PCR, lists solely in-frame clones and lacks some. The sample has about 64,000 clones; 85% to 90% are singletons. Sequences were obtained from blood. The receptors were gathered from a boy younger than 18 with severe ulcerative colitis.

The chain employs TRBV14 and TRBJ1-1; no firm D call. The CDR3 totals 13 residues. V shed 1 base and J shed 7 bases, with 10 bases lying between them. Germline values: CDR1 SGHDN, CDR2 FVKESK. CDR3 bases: TGTGCCAGCAGCCAAGTTCCAGAACTTGAAGCTTTCTTT. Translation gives CASSQVPELEAFF.

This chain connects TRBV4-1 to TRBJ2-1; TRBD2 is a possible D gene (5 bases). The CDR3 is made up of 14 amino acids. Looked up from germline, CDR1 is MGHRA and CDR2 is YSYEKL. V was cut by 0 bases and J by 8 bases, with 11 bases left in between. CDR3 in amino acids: CASSQDRDYDEQFF. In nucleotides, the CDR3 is TGCGCCAGCAGCCAAGATCGGGATTACGATGAGCAGTTCTTC.

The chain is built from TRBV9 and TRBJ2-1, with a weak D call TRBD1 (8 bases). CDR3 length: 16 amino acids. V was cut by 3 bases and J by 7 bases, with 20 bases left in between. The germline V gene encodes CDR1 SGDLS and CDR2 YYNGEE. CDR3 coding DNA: TGTGCCAGCAGCGGACAGGGGTGGACTAGGCATAATGAGCAGTTCTTC. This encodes CASSGQGWTRHNEQFF.

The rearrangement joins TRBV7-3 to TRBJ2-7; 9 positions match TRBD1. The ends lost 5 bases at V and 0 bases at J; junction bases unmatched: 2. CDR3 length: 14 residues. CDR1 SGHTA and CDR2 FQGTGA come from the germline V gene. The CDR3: CASSATGGSYEQYF. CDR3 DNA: TGTGCCAGCAGCGCGACAGGGGGCTCCTACGAGCAGTACTTC.

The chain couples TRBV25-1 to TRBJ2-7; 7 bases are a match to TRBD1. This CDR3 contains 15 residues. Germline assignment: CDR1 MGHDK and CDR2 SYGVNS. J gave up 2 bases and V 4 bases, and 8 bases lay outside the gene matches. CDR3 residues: CASSGSGTATYEQYF. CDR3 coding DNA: TGTGCCAGCAGTGGATCCGGGACAGCCACCTACGAGCAGTACTTC.

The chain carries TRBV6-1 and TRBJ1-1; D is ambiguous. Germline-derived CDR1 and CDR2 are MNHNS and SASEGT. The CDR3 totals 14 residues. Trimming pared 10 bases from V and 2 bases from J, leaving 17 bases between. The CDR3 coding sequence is TGTGCCACCCGAGTGGAGATATCCAACACTGAAGCTTTCTTT. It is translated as CATRVEISNTEAFF.